This is a list of T cell receptor beta chains from one sample in a study of molecular identifiers for immune sequencing clone quantification. TCRdb analysed the PCR reads with MiXCR anew, one entry per CDR3 protein. The sample carries nearly 650,000 distinct CDR3 sequences, over 25% recorded once. The source material was naive CD8+ T cells from blood, with Jurkat cell RNA spiked in. These receptors were taken from a human donor in good health. Some libraries in this study had Jurkat cell RNA spiked in. The CDR3 runs from the conserved cysteine through the conserved F or W. The D gene is left open where the match is weak. Clone size is stated in some rows and not others, as once, few, many or a class when expanded.

clone_size d_call j_call v_call cdr3_aa cdr3_nt
. . TRBJ2-5 TRBV7-9 CASSFVGQETLYF TGTGCCAGCAGCTTCGTAGGGCAGGAGACCCTGTACTTC
few . TRBJ2-7 TRBV30 CAWTREGVYEQYF TGTGCCTGGACGCGCGAGGGGGTCTACGAGCAGTACTTC
many . TRBJ1-1 TRBV4-3 CASSQDLRVPNTEAFF TGCGCCAGCAGCCAAGATCTGAGGGTTCCGAACACTGAAGCTTTCTTT
. . TRBJ2-3 TRBV5-1 CASSLTPGARITDTQYF TGCGCCAGCAGCCTGACCCCGGGGGCGCGTATCACAGATACGCAGTATTTT
. TRBD1 TRBJ1-2 TRBV6-6 CASSPLQGARYGYTF TGTGCCAGCAGTCCTCTACAGGGGGCTAGGTATGGCTACACCTTC
many . TRBJ2-7 TRBV29-1 CSVVVPGGHYEQYF TGCAGCGTTGTGGTGCCCGGGGGCCATTACGAGCAGTACTTC
. . TRBJ2-3 TRBV25-1 CASSEWEDISTDTQYF TGTGCCAGCAGTGAATGGGAAGATATTTCCACAGATACGCAGTATTTT
. TRBD1 TRBJ2-1 TRBV5-6 CASSLEGANSEQFF TGTGCCAGCAGCTTGGAGGGGGCTAACAGTGAGCAGTTCTTC
. . TRBJ2-1 TRBV18 CASSPPMDFSNEQFF TGTGCCAGCTCACCACCAATGGACTTCAGCAATGAGCAGTTCTTC
. TRBD2 TRBJ2-1 TRBV4-3 CASRQGRASGDNEQFF TGCGCCAGCCGCCAAGGCCGAGCTAGCGGAGACAATGAGCAGTTCTTC
. TRBD1 TRBJ1-5 TRBV6-6 CASSSDRVSQPQHF TGTGCCAGCAGTTCCGACAGGGTCTCTCAGCCCCAGCATTTT
few . TRBJ2-5 TRBV4-3 CASSQEGYTSQETQYF TGCGCCAGCAGCCAAGAAGGCTATACAAGTCAAGAGACCCAGTACTTC
. . TRBJ2-1 TRBV28 CASSFRGRVVWNEQFF TGTGCCAGCAGTTTCCGGGGGCGAGTAGTTTGGAATGAGCAGTTCTTC
. . TRBJ2-7 TRBV27 CASSFSSPLPDEQNF TGTGCCAGCAGTTTTTCAAGCCCTTTACCCGACGAGCAGAACTTC